These 15 T cell receptor beta chains originate from one sample sequenced in a study of regulatory T cells in long-lasting Graves disease. Documented time point: newly diagnosed GD, antithyroid drugs for less than 3 months. PBMC-derived RNA was used for the TCR library. To make TCR beta libraries, researchers used iRepertoire HTBI primers and Arm-PCR of CDR3 regions. TCRdb called the multiplex PCR reads again in MiXCR, with one record for every CDR3 protein. The sample yields a few hundred thousand distinct CDR3 sequences, approximately 12% seen once. These records were also assigned to another study, of T cells in Graves' hyperthyroidism and ophthalmopathy.

The specimen was peripheral blood mononuclear cells (PBMCs), collected at new diagnosis, from a patient treated with antithyroid drugs. Every receptor here comes from a woman between 18 and 29 years old with Graves disease.

This clonotype was observed a handful of times. The CDR3 DNA follows: TGCAGCGTTGAAGATGGCGGGGCGGCTTTCTTT. It is translated as CSVEDGGAAFF. The chain employs TRBV29-1 and TRBJ1-1, with a possible D match to TRBD1 (5 bases). In germline, CDR1 is SQVTM, CDR2 ANQGSEA. This CDR3 has 11 residues. V lost 0 bases to trimming and J lost 11 bases, with 10 bases between them.

This clonotype was observed at least ten times. V gene TRBV12-3 or TRBV12-4 combines with J gene TRBJ2-1, with TRBD2 identical over 13 bases. V dropped 6 bases and J dropped 0; count of bases not matched to a gene: 26. The CDR3 length is 24 residues. CDR3 coding DNA: TGTGCCAGCAGAGTTTACTCCGGGACTAGCGGGACGCTAACCCCCAAAACCTCCTACAATGAGCAGTTCTTC. This codes for CASRVYSGTSGTLTPKTSYNEQFF.

This clonotype showed up many times. The CDR3 nucleotides read TGTGCCAGCAGGACAGGTTTCAACTATGGCTACACCTTC. It encodes CASRTGFNYGYTF. The J gene is TRBJ1-2, the V gene TRBV12-3 or TRBV12-4, with TRBD1 as a possible D gene (6 bases). The CDR3 has 13 residues. V dropped 6 bases and J dropped 2 bases, with 10 bases sitting between them.

This clonotype turned up a few times. The chain is built from TRBV19 and TRBJ2-1, with 8 positions matching TRBD1. The J segment lost 8 bases and the V segment lost 7 bases, leaving 4 bases of the junction unmatched. This CDR3 is 12 amino acids long. Germline CDR1 LNHDA, CDR2 SQIVND (reference sequence). CDR3 residues: CASKGGQDEQFF. The CDR3 DNA follows: TGTGCCAGTAAGGGGGGACAGGATGAGCAGTTCTTC.

This clonotype was seen ten or more times. The chain links TRBV4-3 to TRBJ1-1; TRBD1 matches at 11 bases. The J segment lost 4 bases and the V segment lost 5 bases, leaving 6 bases of the junction unmatched. In germline, CDR1 is LGHNA, CDR2 YSLEER. The CDR3 totals 15 residues. The CDR3: CASSEPGTGGTEAFF. CDR3 nucleotides: TGCGCCAGCAGCGAGCCCGGGACAGGGGGCACTGAAGCTTTCTTT.

Of note for this clonotype: A much more abundant neighbour one base away suggests this may be a read error. CDR3 residues: CSATVGLALCF. CDR3 nucleotides: TGCAGTGCTACCGTTGGACTAGCTTTATGCTTC. The chain combines TRBV20-1 with TRBJ2-5, with 8 nucleotides matching TRBD2. Germline assignment: CDR1 DFQATT and CDR2 SNEGSKA (reference sequence). The CDR3 covers 11 residues.

The chain has TRBV5-5 and TRBJ1-4, with D unresolved. CDR1 and CDR2 from the germline V gene are SGHKS and YYEKEE (reference sequence). The V and J ends lost 6 bases and 5 bases respectively, with 11 bases between them. This CDR3 comprises 13 residues. CDR3 residues: CASTTGMNEKLFF. CDR3 in DNA: TGTGCCAGCACCACTGGGATGAATGAAAAACTGTTTTTT.

The V and J genes are TRBV29-1 and TRBJ1-5, with a possible D match to TRBD1 (5 bases). V shed 5 bases and J shed 7 bases, with 12 bases lying between them. The germline gives CDR1 SQVTM, CDR2 ANQGSEA. The CDR3 runs to 12 residues. The CDR3 sequence: CSVSVGDQPQHF. The DNA for the CDR3 is TGCAGCGTTTCTGTGGGGGACCAGCCCCAGCATTTT.

As regards this clonotype: At one end the junction does not follow the germline gene, possibly because of a read error. DNA of the CDR3: TGTGCCAGCAGCTTCAGGGGTGGGAACACTGAAGCTCTCTTT. Its protein is CASSFRGGNTEALF. The chain couples TRBV4-2 to TRBJ1-1, with a possible D match to TRBD1 (6 bases). CDR3 length equals 14 residues. CDR1 and CDR2 (germline): LGHNA, YNFKEQ.

The table lists this clonotype with many counts. The CDR3, as DNA: TGCAGTGCTACCGTGACAGGAATGATAGGGGAGCTGTTTTTT. It encodes CSATVTGMIGELFF. This sequence joins TRBV20-1 and TRBJ2-2; possible D gene TRBD1, 6 bases. V lost 4 bases, J lost 8 bases, and 17 bases lay in between. The CDR3 is made up of 14 amino acids. The germline CDR1 and CDR2 sequences are DFQATT and SNEGSKA (reference sequence).

The DNA for the CDR3 is TGTGCTAGTGGTTTGTTCCGGACTAGCGGGGGGGCAGATGAGCAGTTCTTC. As protein: CASGLFRTSGGADEQFF. V and J are TRBV12-5 and TRBJ2-1; 15 bases map to TRBD2. The ends lost 2 bases at V and 8 bases at J; junction bases unmatched: 7. The CDR3 length is 17 residues. Looked up from germline, CDR1 is LGHNT and CDR2 is FRNRAP.

In this sample, this clonotype turned up many times. V is TRBV18 and J is TRBJ1-6, with a tentative D call TRBD1 (6 bases). Trimming pared 3 bases from V and 7 bases from J, leaving 16 bases between. There are 16 residues in the CDR3. CDR1 and CDR2 from the germline V gene are KGHSH and LQKENI. For the CDR3, the DNA is TGTGCCAGCTCACCCCAGGTCCAGGGGCTCAATTCACCCCTCCACTTT. Protein sequence: CASSPQVQGLNSPLHF.

The chain joins TRBV7-9 to TRBJ1-1; D unresolved. The CDR3 has 13 residues. V was pared by 10 bases and J by 0 bases, with 12 bases between. Germline V CDR1 and CDR2: SEHNR, FQNEAQ (reference sequence). The CDR3 coding sequence is TGTGCCATCCTACGGAGCATGAACACTGAAGCTTTCTTT. Amino acids: CAILRSMNTEAFF.

The chain recombines TRBV6-2 or TRBV6-3 with TRBJ2-1; 7 positions agree with TRBD2. Germline CDR1 is MNHEY and CDR2 is SVGEGT. Trimming cost V 4 bases and J 8 bases; bases outside gene matches: 5. This CDR3 has 13 residues. CDR3 sequence: CASSFRLAHEQFF. The CDR3 coding sequence is TGTGCCAGCAGTTTCCGACTAGCCCATGAGCAGTTCTTC.

This clonotype was seen a few times. The chain recombines TRBV12-5 with TRBJ1-1; D gene unclear. In germline, CDR1 is LGHNT, CDR2 FRNRAP. This CDR3 has 15 amino acids. Deletions cut 7 bases from V and 0 bases from J, with 15 bases between. The CDR3 nucleotides are TGTGCTAGTGACCGACCCTGTGGGGTGAACACTGAAGCTTTCTTT. It translates to CASDRPCGVNTEAFF.